This entry is about one TCR beta chain. Method: immunoSEQ multiplex PCR; TCRdb's copy keeps in-frame clones and lacks some. The sample has about 88,000 clones, 88% seen once. This record belongs to a study of blood T cell repertoires in COVID-19. Study at large: Both acute and convalescent COVID-19 samples were obtained from the United States, Italy and Spain. In each case, the material was cDNA or gDNA derived from T cells, B-cell-depleted T cells, or PBMCs.

This CDR3 is 12 amino acids long. CDR1 SGHRS and CDR2 YFSETQ come from the germline V gene. J was trimmed by 9 bases and V by 4 bases; bases with no gene match: 4. This sequence originates from a man older than 75 with acute or convalescent COVID-19. This chain connects TRBV5-1 to TRBJ2-1, with 7 positions matching TRBD2. Sample: peripheral blood. In DNA form, the CDR3 reads TGCGCCAGCAGCCTAAGGGAGGGTGAGCAGTTCTTC. This encodes CASSLREGEQFF. Based on the CDR3 plus reference TRBV5-1 and TRBJ2-1, the full variable domain is KAGVTQTPRYLIKTRGQQVTLSCSPISGHRSVSWYQQTPGQGLQFLFEYFSETQRNKGNFPGRFSGRQFSNSRSEMNVSTLELGDSALYLCASSLREGEQFFGPGTRLTVL.